The T cell receptor (beta chain) described here comes from a study of cytomegalovirus exposure and HLA in healthy donors. The data were produced by immunoSEQ multiplex PCR, yet TCRdb's version contains in-frame clones alone and is incomplete. Here the sample spans 220,000 or so clones, less than 90% being singletons. The sequenced sample consisted of PBMCs. The TCR originated in a woman under 30 in good health and CMV-seronegative.

CDR3 sequence reads: CASSPDRRTIYEQYF. The CDR3 DNA is TGTGCCAGCTCACCAGATCGGAGGACCATATACGAGCAGTACTTC. The gene calls are TRBV18 and TRBJ2-7, with D possibly matching TRBD2 (5 bases). CDR1 and CDR2 (germline): KGHSH, LQKENI. Between the trimmed V and J ends, which lost 2 bases and 4 bases, there was a span of 15 bases. The CDR3 runs 15 residues.